This T cell receptor (beta chain) came from a study of blood T cell dynamics during melanoma immunotherapy. This CDR3 spans 12 amino acids. V shed 5 bases and J shed 6 bases, with 5 bases lying between them. The germline CDR1 and CDR2 sequences are MNHEY and SVGAGI. This sample's time point: pre-treatment baseline. Patients had no prior systemic cancer treatment, immunosuppressants or other active cancers. Some clones are missing from TCRdb's copy, which holds only in-frame ones; the method was immunoSEQ multiplex PCR. The table includes tens of thousands of clones, over 85% detected once. The material was blood, obtained from a patient treated with checkpoint blockade. The clonotype was recovered from a human donor with melanoma. The rearrangement uses TRBV6-5 and TRBJ1-6; D gene unclear. Here the CDR3 DNA reads TGTGCCAGCAGTCGACCTAATTCACCCCTCCACTTT. This sequence encodes CASSRPNSPLHF.